This note documents a single T cell receptor beta chain sequence. These data originate in a study of T-cell reconstitution after alpha-beta-depleted transplantation in children. Construction of the TCRbeta library involved unique molecular identifiers. TCRdb re-analysed the PCR reads in MiXCR, keeping a single row per CDR3 protein. The table lists about 120,000 distinct CDR3 sequences, under 30% of them singletons, with about 10% in the top ten. CDR3 length: 16 residues. V was pared by 1 base and J by 3 bases, with 9 bases of the junction left unmatched. The germline CDR1 and CDR2 sequences are SGHTA and FQGNSA.

The rearrangement uses TRBV7-2 and TRBJ2-7; TRBD1 matches 7 bases. The sample in question was PBMCs, mostly from graft donor cells, obtained 180 days after TCRalphabeta/CD19-depleted stem cell transplant. This TCR was sampled from a male patient between 2 and 15 years old who had a stem cell transplant for chronic granulomatous disease, so the T cells may come from the graft donor. CDR3 in amino acids: CASSLGIGTAIYEQYF. The CDR3 DNA follows: TGTGCCAGCAGCTTAGGGATTGGGACAGCTATCTACGAGCAGTACTTC.